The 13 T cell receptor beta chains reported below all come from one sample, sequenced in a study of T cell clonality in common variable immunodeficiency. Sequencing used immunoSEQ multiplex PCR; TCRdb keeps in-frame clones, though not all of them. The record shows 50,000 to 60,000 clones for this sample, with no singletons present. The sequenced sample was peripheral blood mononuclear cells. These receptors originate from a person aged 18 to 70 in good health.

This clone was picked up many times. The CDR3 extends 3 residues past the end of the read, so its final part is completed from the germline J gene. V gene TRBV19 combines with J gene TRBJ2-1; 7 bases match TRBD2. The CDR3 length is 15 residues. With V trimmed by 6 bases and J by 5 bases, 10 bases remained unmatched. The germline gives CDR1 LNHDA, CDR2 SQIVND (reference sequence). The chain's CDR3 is CASRDPSGTHNEQFF. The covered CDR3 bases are TGTGCCAGTAGAGACCCTAGCGGAACTCACAATGAG.

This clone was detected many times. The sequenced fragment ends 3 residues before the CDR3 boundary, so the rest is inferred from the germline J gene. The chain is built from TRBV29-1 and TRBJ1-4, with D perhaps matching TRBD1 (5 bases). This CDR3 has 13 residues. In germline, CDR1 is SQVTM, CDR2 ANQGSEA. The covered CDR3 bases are TGCAGCGTTGAGGTTAACAGGATGAGGCCA. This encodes CSVEVNRMRP. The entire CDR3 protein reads CSVEVNRMRPLFF.

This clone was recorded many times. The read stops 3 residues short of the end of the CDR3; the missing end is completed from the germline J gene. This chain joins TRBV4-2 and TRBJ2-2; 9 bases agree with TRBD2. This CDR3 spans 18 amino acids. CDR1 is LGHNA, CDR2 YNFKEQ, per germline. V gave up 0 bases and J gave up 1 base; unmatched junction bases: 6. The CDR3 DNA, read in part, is TGTGCCAGCAGCCAAGATCGGGATAGCGGGGGGAACACCGGGGAG. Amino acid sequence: CASSQDRDSGGNTGE. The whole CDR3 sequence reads CASSQDRDSGGNTGELFF.

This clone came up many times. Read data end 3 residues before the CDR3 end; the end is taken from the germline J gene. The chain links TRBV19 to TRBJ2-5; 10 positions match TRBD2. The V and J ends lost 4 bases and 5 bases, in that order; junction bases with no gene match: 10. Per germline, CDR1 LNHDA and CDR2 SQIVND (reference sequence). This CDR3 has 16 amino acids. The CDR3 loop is CASSTTTSGLRETQYF. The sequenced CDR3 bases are TGTGCCAGTAGTACTACGACTAGCGGGCTTCGGGAGACC.

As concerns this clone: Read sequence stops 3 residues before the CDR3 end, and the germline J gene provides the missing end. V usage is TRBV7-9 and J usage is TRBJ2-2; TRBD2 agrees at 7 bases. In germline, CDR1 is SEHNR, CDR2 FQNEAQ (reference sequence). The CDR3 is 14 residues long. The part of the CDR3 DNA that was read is TGTGCCAGCAGCTTAACCGGGGACTATTCACCG. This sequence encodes CASSLTGDYSP. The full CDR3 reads CASSLTGDYSPLFF.

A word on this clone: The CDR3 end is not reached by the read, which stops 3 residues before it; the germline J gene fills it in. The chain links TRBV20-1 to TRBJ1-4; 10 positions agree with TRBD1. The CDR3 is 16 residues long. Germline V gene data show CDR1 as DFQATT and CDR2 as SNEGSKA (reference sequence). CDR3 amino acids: CSARDAGTGVNSPLFF. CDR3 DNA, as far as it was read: TGCAGTGCTAGAGACGCCGGGACAGGGGTGAATTCACCA.

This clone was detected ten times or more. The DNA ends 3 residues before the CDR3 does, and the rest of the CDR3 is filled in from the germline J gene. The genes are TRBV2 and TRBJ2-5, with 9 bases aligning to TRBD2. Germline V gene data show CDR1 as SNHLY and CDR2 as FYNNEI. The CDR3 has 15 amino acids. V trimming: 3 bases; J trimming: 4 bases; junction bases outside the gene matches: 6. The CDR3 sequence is CASSDEVAGAETQYF. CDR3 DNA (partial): TGTGCCAGCAGTGACGAGGTAGCGGGGGCAGAGACC.

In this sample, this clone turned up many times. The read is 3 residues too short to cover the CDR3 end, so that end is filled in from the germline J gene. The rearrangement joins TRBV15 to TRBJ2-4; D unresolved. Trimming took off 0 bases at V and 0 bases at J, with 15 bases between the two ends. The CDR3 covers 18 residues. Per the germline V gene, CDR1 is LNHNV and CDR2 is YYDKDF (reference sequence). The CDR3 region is CATSRDKGSDLAKNIQYF. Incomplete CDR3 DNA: TGTGCCACCAGCAGAGATAAAGGGTCTGACCTAGCCAAAAACATT.

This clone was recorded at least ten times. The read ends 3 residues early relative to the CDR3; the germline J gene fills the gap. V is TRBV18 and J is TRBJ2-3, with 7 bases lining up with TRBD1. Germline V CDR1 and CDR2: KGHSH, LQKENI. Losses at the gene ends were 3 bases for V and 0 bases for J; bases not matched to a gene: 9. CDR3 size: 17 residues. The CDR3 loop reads CASSPLTGPLSTDTQYF. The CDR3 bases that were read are TGTGCCAGCTCACCGTTGACAGGGCCTCTTAGCACAGATACG.

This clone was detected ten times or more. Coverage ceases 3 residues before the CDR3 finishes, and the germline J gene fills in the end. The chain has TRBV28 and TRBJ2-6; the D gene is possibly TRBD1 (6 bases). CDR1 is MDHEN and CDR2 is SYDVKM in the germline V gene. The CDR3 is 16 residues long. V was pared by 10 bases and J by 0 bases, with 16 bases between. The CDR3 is CATFPGQNSGANVLTF. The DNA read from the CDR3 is TGTGCCACCTTTCCGGGACAAAACTCTGGGGCCAACGTC.

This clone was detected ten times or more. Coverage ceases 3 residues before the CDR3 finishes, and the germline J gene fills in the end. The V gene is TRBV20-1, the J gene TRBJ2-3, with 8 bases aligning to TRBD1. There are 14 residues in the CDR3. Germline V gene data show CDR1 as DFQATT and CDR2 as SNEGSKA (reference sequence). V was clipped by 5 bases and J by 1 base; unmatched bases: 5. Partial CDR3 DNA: TGCAGTGCTCCCCCCAGGGGGCGCACAGATACG. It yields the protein CSAPPRGRTDT. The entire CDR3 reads CSAPPRGRTDTQYF.

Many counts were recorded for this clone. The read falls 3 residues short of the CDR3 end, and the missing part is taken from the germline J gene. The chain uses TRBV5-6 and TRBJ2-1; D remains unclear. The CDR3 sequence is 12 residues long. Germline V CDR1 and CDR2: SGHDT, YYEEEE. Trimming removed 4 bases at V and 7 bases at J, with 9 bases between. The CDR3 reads CASSLLTNEQFF. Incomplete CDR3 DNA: TGTGCCAGCAGCCTACTGACAAATGAG.

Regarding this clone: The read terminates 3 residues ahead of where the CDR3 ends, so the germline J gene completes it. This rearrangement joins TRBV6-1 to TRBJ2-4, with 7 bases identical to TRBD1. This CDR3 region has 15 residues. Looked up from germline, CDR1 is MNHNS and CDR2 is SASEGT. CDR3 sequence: CASSADPGQILGQYF. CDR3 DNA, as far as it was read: TGTGCCAGCAGTGCAGACCCGGGACAGATCTTGGGT.